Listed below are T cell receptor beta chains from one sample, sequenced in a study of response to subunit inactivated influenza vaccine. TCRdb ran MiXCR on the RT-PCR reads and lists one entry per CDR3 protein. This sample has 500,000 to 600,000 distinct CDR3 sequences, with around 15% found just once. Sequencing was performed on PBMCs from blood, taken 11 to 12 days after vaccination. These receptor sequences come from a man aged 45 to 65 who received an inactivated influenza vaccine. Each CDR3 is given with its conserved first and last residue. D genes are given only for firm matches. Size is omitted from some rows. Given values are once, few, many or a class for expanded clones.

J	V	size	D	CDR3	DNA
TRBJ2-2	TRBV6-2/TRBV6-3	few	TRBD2	CASSPWLAGGRDTGELFF	TGTGCCAGCAGCCCGTGGCTAGCGGGGGGAAGGGACACCGGGGAGCTGTTTTTT
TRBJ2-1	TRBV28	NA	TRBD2	CASTPPGLSNEQFF	TGTGCCAGCACCCCACCGGGACTATCAAATGAGCAGTTCTTC
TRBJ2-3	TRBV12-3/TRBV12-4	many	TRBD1	CASSLIGTGPDTQYF	TGTGCCAGCAGTTTAATCGGGACAGGGCCAGATACGCAGTATTTT
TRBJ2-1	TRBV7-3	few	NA	CASSFGRDQEQFF	TGTGCCAGCAGCTTTGGACGGGATCAAGAGCAGTTCTTC
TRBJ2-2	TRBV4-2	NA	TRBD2	CASSQDLSGGNTGELFF	TGTGCCAGCAGCCAAGACCTTAGCGGGGGGAACACCGGGGAGCTGTTTTTT
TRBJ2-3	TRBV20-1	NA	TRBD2	CSARTSGSPDTQYF	TGCAGTGCTAGGACTAGCGGGAGCCCAGATACGCAGTATTTT
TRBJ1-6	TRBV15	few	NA	CATSRGRGDYNSPLHF	TGTGCCACCAGCAGAGGAAGAGGGGATTATAATTCACCCCTCCACTTT
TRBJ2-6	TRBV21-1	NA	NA	CASSKGTRQGPSSGANVLTF	TGTGCCAGCAGCAAAGGCACCCGGCAGGGACCCTCCTCTGGGGCCAACGTCCTGACTTTC
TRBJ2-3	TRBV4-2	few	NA	CASSPGTDLSTDTQYF	TGTGCCAGCAGCCCAGGGACGGACCTTAGCACAGATACGCAGTATTTT
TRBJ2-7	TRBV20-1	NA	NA	CSAGDRYSYEQYF	TGCAGTGCTGGGGACCGGTACTCCTACGAGCAGTACTTC
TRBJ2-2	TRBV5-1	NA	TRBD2	CASSFSGGDTGELFF	TGCGCCAGCAGCTTCAGCGGGGGAGACACCGGGGAGCTGTTTTTT
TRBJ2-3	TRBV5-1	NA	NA	CASSLLTSTDTQYF	TGCGCCAGCAGCTTGTTGACTAGCACAGATACGCAGTATTTT
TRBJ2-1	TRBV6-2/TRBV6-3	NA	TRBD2	CASRLAGEGWDNEQFF	TGTGCCAGCAGATTAGCGGGAGAGGGCTGGGACAATGAGCAGTTCTTC
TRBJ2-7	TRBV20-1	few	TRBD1	CSAYLPGQGAPVYEQYF	TGCAGTGCTTACCTCCCGGGACAGGGTGCTCCAGTCTACGAGCAGTACTTC
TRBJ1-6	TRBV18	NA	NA	CASSEQGDSPLHF	TGTGCCAGCTCAGAACAGGGTGATTCACCCCTCCACTTT